This T cell receptor beta chain stems from a study of human T cells and chemical hapten exposure. The library labeled individual cDNA molecules by adding unique molecular identifiers to them. TCRdb recomputed calls from the RACE reads with MiXCR, one row per CDR3 protein. The repertoire includes around 160,000 distinct CDR3 sequences, about 14% of them detected once, and 1.7% sits in the top ten. The time point denotes: patch test 1, 2 weeks after DPC sensitization. Treatment: therapeutic diphenylcyclopropenone sensitization with weekly scalp DPC. This CDR3 is built from 16 residues. Germline CDR1 and CDR2: KGHSH and LQKENI. Trimming shortened V by 2 bases and J by 3 bases, and 16 bases separated the two germline ends.

This TCR was recovered from a woman under 40 with alopecia areata. Some clones in this sample may be carry-over from other donors' samples. V is TRBV18 and J is TRBJ1-2; no clear D. Sequenced material: whole blood, taken in connection with sensitization to the hapten diphenylcyclopropenone (DPC). The CDR3 DNA follows: TGTGCCAGCTCACCAGTGAGTAGACCCAGAGACTATGGCTACACCTTC. Its translation is CASSPVSRPRDYGYTF.